The clone carrying this T cell receptor (beta chain) showed up just a few times. Trimming pared 5 bases from V and 3 bases from J, leaving 11 bases between. The CDR3 has 14 amino acids. Germline CDR1 SGHKS, CDR2 YYEKEE (reference sequence). Each CDR3 protein gets one entry after TCRdb re-called the 5' RACE reads with MiXCR. The sample lists almost 600,000 distinct CDR3 sequences, roughly 13% occurring once. The sample belongs to a study of T cells after yellow fever vaccination. The clonotype comes from a man aged 25-45 years who received the YFV17D yellow fever vaccine. The chain links TRBV5-5 to TRBJ2-2; no definite D call. The sample was PBMCs, taken on the day of the yellow fever booster vaccination. CDR3: CASSNREYTGELFF. The CDR3 nucleotides are TGTGCCAGCAGTAACAGAGAGTACACCGGGGAGCTGTTTTTT.